Sequencing of this TCR beta chain was carried out in a study of cytomegalovirus exposure and HLA in healthy donors. Turning to this clone: What it binds is not known.

The length of the CDR3 is 12 residues. Trimming cost V 5 bases and J 8 bases, with 13 bases left between them. CDR1 and CDR2 (germline): SGHRS, YFSETQ. Profiled with immunoSEQ multiplex PCR; TCRdb holds only in-frame clones, not every one. The table lists approximately 58,000 clones, roughly 96% of them singletons, with about 6% in the top ten. Study-wide results and caveats: The classifier was said to identify cytomegalovirus status with high specificity and sensitivity.

The TCR sequence derives from a woman aged 18-29 years in good health and CMV-seropositive. The sequencing input was PBMCs. The chain recombines TRBV5-1 with TRBJ1-2; no clear D gene. The CDR3 coding sequence is TGCGCCAGCAGTGAGCCGGAGGGCGGCTACACCTTC. Translated, it gives CASSEPEGGYTF.